These T cell receptor beta chains were read from a single sample in a study of neurological immune-mediated disorders. TCRdb re-called the 5' RACE reads through MiXCR, storing one row per CDR3 protein. The table has about 70,000 distinct CDR3 sequences, 2.5% to 3.5% seen once. Material for sequencing was PBMCs. All receptors derive from a woman in her forties or fifties with multiple sclerosis. CDR3s include the opening cysteine and the closing phenylalanine or tryptophan. The D gene is left open where the match is weak. Rows may omit the clone size; those that give it use once, few, many or a size class.

v_gene: TRBV9; abundance: many; d_gene: NA; j_gene: TRBJ1-3; CDR3aa: CASSHRDAQSSAGNTIYF; CDR3nt: TGTGCCAGCAGCCACCGGGACGCGCAGTCGTCGGCTGGAAACACCATATATTTT
v_gene: TRBV29-1; abundance: many; d_gene: NA; j_gene: TRBJ1-1; CDR3aa: CSVEWVRNTEAFF; CDR3nt: TGCAGCGTTGAGTGGGTCCGGAACACTGAAGCTTTCTTT
v_gene: TRBV20-1; abundance: many; d_gene: TRBD2; j_gene: TRBJ2-3; CDR3aa: CSARDSPRDYYTDTQYF; CDR3nt: TGCAGTGCTAGAGACTCCCCCCGGGACTACTACACAGATACGCAGTATTTT
v_gene: TRBV29-1; abundance: many; d_gene: NA; j_gene: TRBJ2-3; CDR3aa: CSVAQRVKLDTQYF; CDR3nt: TGCAGCGTTGCCCAGCGGGTAAAATTAGATACGCAGTATTTT
v_gene: TRBV28; abundance: many; d_gene: TRBD1; j_gene: TRBJ2-7; CDR3aa: CASSPLTGGSDEQYF; CDR3nt: TGTGCCAGCAGTCCCCTGACAGGGGGTAGCGACGAGCAGTACTTC
v_gene: TRBV20-1; abundance: many; d_gene: NA; j_gene: TRBJ1-5; CDR3aa: CSAKFGHSLRGNQPQHF; CDR3nt: TGCAGTGCTAAATTCGGTCACTCTCTTAGGGGCAATCAGCCCCAGCATTTT
v_gene: TRBV20-1; abundance: many; d_gene: NA; j_gene: TRBJ1-5; CDR3aa: CSARGSGNQPQHF; CDR3nt: TGCAGTGCTAGAGGGTCGGGAAATCAGCCCCAGCATTTT
v_gene: TRBV7-2; abundance: many; d_gene: NA; j_gene: TRBJ1-2; CDR3aa: CASSPTGFYGYTF; CDR3nt: TGTGCCAGCAGCCCCACAGGGTTCTATGGCTACACCTTC
v_gene: TRBV5-4; abundance: many; d_gene: NA; j_gene: TRBJ2-5; CDR3aa: CASSWGEDVETQYF; CDR3nt: TGTGCCAGCAGCTGGGGGGAAGACGTAGAGACCCAGTACTTC
v_gene: TRBV6-5; abundance: many; d_gene: NA; j_gene: TRBJ2-7; CDR3aa: CASSYDGAGQTEQYF; CDR3nt: TGTGCCAGCAGTTATGACGGGGCAGGCCAGACCGAGCAGTACTTC
v_gene: TRBV7-2; abundance: many; d_gene: NA; j_gene: TRBJ2-3; CDR3aa: CASSFRSGGRYADTQYF; CDR3nt: TGTGCCAGCAGCTTTCGTTCCGGGGGGCGTTACGCAGATACGCAGTATTTT
v_gene: TRBV18; abundance: many; d_gene: NA; j_gene: TRBJ1-4; CDR3aa: CASSPNARVNEKLFF; CDR3nt: TGTGCCAGCTCACCTAATGCAAGAGTTAATGAAAAACTGTTTTTT
v_gene: TRBV6-5; abundance: many; d_gene: NA; j_gene: TRBJ1-4; CDR3aa: CASSGHREKLFF; CDR3nt: TGTGCCAGCAGTGGACACAGGGAAAAACTGTTTTTT
v_gene: TRBV4-3; abundance: many; d_gene: TRBD1; j_gene: TRBJ1-1; CDR3aa: CASSQDRGRREAFF; CDR3nt: TGCGCCAGCAGCCAAGACAGGGGGCGTCGAGAAGCTTTCTTT
v_gene: TRBV20-1; abundance: many; d_gene: NA; j_gene: TRBJ1-5; CDR3aa: CSARVRGEQPQHF; CDR3nt: TGCAGTGCTAGAGTTAGGGGCGAACAGCCCCAGCATTTT
v_gene: TRBV10-3; abundance: many; d_gene: TRBD2; j_gene: TRBJ2-1; CDR3aa: CAISELAGAEQFF; CDR3nt: TGTGCCATCAGTGAATTAGCGGGAGCGGAGCAGTTCTTC
v_gene: TRBV4-3; abundance: many; d_gene: TRBD2; j_gene: TRBJ2-1; CDR3aa: CASSLSWLAAYNEQFF; CDR3nt: TGCGCCAGCAGCCTATCCTGGCTAGCGGCCTACAATGAGCAGTTCTTC
v_gene: TRBV4-2; abundance: few; d_gene: NA; j_gene: TRBJ2-3; CDR3aa: CASSQGGFTDTQYF; CDR3nt: TGTGCCAGCAGCCAAGGGGGATTCACAGATACGCAGTATTTT
v_gene: TRBV27; abundance: many; d_gene: NA; j_gene: TRBJ2-5; CDR3aa: CASSRSRQETQYF; CDR3nt: TGTGCCAGCAGCCGCAGTCGGCAAGAGACCCAGTACTTC
v_gene: TRBV28; abundance: many; d_gene: NA; j_gene: TRBJ2-7; CDR3aa: CASSYKDDEQYF; CDR3nt: TGTGCCAGCAGCTACAAAGACGACGAGCAGTACTTC
v_gene: TRBV12-3/TRBV12-4; abundance: many; d_gene: TRBD2; j_gene: TRBJ2-1; CDR3aa: CASSFIAGPSYNEQFF; CDR3nt: TGTGCCAGCAGTTTTATAGCGGGTCCCTCTTACAATGAGCAGTTCTTC
v_gene: TRBV19; abundance: many; d_gene: NA; j_gene: TRBJ2-5; CDR3aa: CASTLRGGQETQYF; CDR3nt: TGTGCCAGTACCCTAAGGGGGGGGCAAGAGACCCAGTACTTC
v_gene: TRBV7-8; abundance: many; d_gene: NA; j_gene: TRBJ1-4; CDR3aa: CASSSGPSEKLFF; CDR3nt: TGTGCCAGCAGCTCAGGGCCCTCGGAAAAACTGTTTTTT
v_gene: TRBV24-1; abundance: many; d_gene: NA; j_gene: TRBJ1-2; CDR3aa: CATSDGYGYTF; CDR3nt: TGTGCCACCAGTGACGGCTATGGCTACACCTTC
v_gene: TRBV4-3; abundance: many; d_gene: TRBD1; j_gene: TRBJ1-4; CDR3aa: CASSQDWGTGGEKLFF; CDR3nt: TGCGCCAGCAGCCAAGATTGGGGGACAGGGGGTGAAAAACTGTTTTTT
v_gene: TRBV5-6; abundance: many; d_gene: TRBD2; j_gene: TRBJ2-4; CDR3aa: CASSPRGGNIQYF; CDR3nt: TGTGCCAGCAGCCCTCGGGGGGGAAACATTCAGTACTTC
v_gene: TRBV7-2; abundance: many; d_gene: NA; j_gene: TRBJ2-7; CDR3aa: CASSLMGAAREQYF; CDR3nt: TGTGCCAGCAGCTTAATGGGGGCGGCTCGGGAGCAGTACTTC
v_gene: TRBV24-1; abundance: many; d_gene: TRBD1; j_gene: TRBJ2-2; CDR3aa: CATRRTGGAGGELFF; CDR3nt: TGTGCCACCAGACGGACAGGGGGCGCCGGCGGGGAGCTGTTTTTT
v_gene: TRBV18; abundance: many; d_gene: NA; j_gene: TRBJ1-2; CDR3aa: CASSPPARVGGYTF; CDR3nt: TGTGCCAGCTCACCACCTGCCAGGGTAGGCGGCTACACCTTC
v_gene: TRBV5-5; abundance: many; d_gene: NA; j_gene: TRBJ2-3; CDR3aa: CASSLASGTDTQYF; CDR3nt: TGTGCCAGCAGCTTGGCCTCCGGCACAGATACGCAGTATTTT
v_gene: TRBV20-1; abundance: many; d_gene: TRBD2; j_gene: TRBJ2-1; CDR3aa: CSAQYRTRGEQFF; CDR3nt: TGCAGTGCACAATACAGGACTAGGGGTGAGCAGTTCTTC
v_gene: TRBV2; abundance: many; d_gene: NA; j_gene: TRBJ2-7; CDR3aa: CASLRSSYEQYF; CDR3nt: TGTGCCAGCCTAAGGAGCTCCTACGAGCAGTACTTC
v_gene: TRBV28; abundance: many; d_gene: TRBD2; j_gene: TRBJ2-5; CDR3aa: CASRLTSGGETQYF; CDR3nt: TGTGCCAGCAGGCTGACTAGCGGGGGTGAGACCCAGTACTTC
v_gene: TRBV20-1; abundance: many; d_gene: TRBD1; j_gene: TRBJ1-4; CDR3aa: CSARDPRTGGEKLFF; CDR3nt: TGCAGTGCTAGAGACCCCCGGACAGGGGGGGAAAAACTGTTTTTT
v_gene: TRBV28; abundance: many; d_gene: TRBD1; j_gene: TRBJ2-1; CDR3aa: CASSRGGTGGYNEQFF; CDR3nt: TGTGCCAGCAGTAGAGGGGGGACAGGGGGCTACAATGAGCAGTTCTTC
v_gene: TRBV7-8; abundance: many; d_gene: NA; j_gene: TRBJ1-1; CDR3aa: CASSFERDTRTTEAFF; CDR3nt: TGTGCCAGCAGCTTCGAGAGGGACACCCGGACGACTGAAGCTTTCTTT
v_gene: TRBV4-2; abundance: many; d_gene: TRBD1; j_gene: TRBJ1-2; CDR3aa: CASSQGGTGGAHGYTF; CDR3nt: TGTGCCAGCAGCCAAGGGGGGACAGGGGGGGCGCATGGCTACACCTTC
v_gene: TRBV10-3; abundance: many; d_gene: TRBD1; j_gene: TRBJ1-5; CDR3aa: CAISPGGEQPQHF; CDR3nt: TGTGCCATCAGCCCAGGGGGCGAGCAGCCCCAGCATTTT
v_gene: TRBV5-1; abundance: many; d_gene: TRBD2; j_gene: TRBJ2-2; CDR3aa: CASSLDSGGTAGELFF; CDR3nt: TGCGCCAGCAGCTTGGATAGCGGGGGAACGGCCGGGGAGCTGTTTTTT
v_gene: TRBV20-1; abundance: many; d_gene: NA; j_gene: TRBJ2-5; CDR3aa: CSAPGEEPQETQYF; CDR3nt: TGCAGTGCCCCTGGGGAGGAACCTCAAGAGACCCAGTACTTC
v_gene: TRBV7-8; abundance: many; d_gene: NA; j_gene: TRBJ1-1; CDR3aa: CASSLKGGTEAFF; CDR3nt: TGTGCCAGCAGCTTAAAAGGGGGCACTGAAGCTTTCTTT
v_gene: TRBV12-3/TRBV12-4; abundance: many; d_gene: NA; j_gene: TRBJ1-5; CDR3aa: CASSSEGTPKHF; CDR3nt: TGTGCCAGCAGTTCCGAGGGGACCCCTAAGCATTTT
v_gene: TRBV10-3; abundance: many; d_gene: TRBD2; j_gene: TRBJ2-1; CDR3aa: CAISEPGTSGSHEQFF; CDR3nt: TGTGCCATCAGTGAGCCGGGGACTAGCGGGAGCCATGAGCAGTTCTTC
v_gene: TRBV7-2; abundance: many; d_gene: TRBD1; j_gene: TRBJ2-1; CDR3aa: CASSLGGQSYNEQFF; CDR3nt: TGTGCCAGCAGCTTAGGGGGACAGTCTTACAATGAGCAGTTCTTC
v_gene: TRBV20-1; abundance: many; d_gene: NA; j_gene: TRBJ1-4; CDR3aa: CSAPEYNEKLFF; CDR3nt: TGCAGTGCCCCCGAGTACAATGAAAAACTGTTTTTT
v_gene: TRBV20-1; abundance: many; d_gene: TRBD1; j_gene: TRBJ2-3; CDR3aa: CSAPRQGAGDTQYF; CDR3nt: TGCAGTGCTCCCCGTCAGGGGGCGGGAGATACGCAGTATTTT
v_gene: TRBV12-3/TRBV12-4; abundance: NA; d_gene: NA; j_gene: TRBJ1-4; CDR3aa: CASSFSGPNEKLFF; CDR3nt: TGTGCCAGCAGTTTTTCCGGCCCTAATGAAAAACTGTTTTTT
v_gene: TRBV12-3/TRBV12-4; abundance: many; d_gene: NA; j_gene: TRBJ2-1; CDR3aa: CASRSNAQGSSYNEQFF; CDR3nt: TGTGCCAGCAGATCAAACGCGCAGGGGTCCTCCTACAATGAGCAGTTCTTC
v_gene: TRBV2; abundance: many; d_gene: NA; j_gene: TRBJ1-1; CDR3aa: CASSVEGTTEAFF; CDR3nt: TGTGCCAGCAGTGTGGAGGGGACCACTGAAGCTTTCTTT